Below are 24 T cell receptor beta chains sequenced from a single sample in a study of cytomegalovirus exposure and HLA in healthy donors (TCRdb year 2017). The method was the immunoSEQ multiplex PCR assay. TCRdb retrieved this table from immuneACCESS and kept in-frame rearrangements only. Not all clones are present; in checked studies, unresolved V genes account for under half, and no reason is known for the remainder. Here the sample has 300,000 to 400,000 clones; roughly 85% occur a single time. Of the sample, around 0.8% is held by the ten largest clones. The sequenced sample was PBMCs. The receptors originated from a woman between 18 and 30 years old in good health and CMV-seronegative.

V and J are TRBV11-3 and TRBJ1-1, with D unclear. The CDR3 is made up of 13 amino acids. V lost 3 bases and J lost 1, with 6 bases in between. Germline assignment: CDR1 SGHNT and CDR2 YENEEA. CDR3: CASSFTGNTEAFF. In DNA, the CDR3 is TGTGCCAGCAGCTTTACGGGGAACACTGAAGCTTTCTTT.

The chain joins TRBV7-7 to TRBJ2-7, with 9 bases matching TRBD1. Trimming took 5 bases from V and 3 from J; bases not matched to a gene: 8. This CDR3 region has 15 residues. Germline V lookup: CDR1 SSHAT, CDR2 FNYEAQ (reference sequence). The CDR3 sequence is CASSPLAGQGYEQYF. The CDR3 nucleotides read TGTGCCAGCAGCCCGCTCGCGGGACAGGGCTACGAGCAGTACTTC.

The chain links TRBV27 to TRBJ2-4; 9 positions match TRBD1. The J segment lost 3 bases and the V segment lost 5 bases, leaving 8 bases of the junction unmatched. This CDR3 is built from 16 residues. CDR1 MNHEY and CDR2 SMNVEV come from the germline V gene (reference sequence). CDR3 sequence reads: CASSPGTGIGKNIQYF. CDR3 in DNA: TGTGCCAGCAGTCCAGGGACAGGGATAGGCAAAAACATTCAGTACTTC.

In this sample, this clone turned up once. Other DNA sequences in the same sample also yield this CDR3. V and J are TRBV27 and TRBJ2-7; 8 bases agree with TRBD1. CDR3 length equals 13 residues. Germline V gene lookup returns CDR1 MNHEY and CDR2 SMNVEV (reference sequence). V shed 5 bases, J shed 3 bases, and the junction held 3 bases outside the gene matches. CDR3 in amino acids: CASSLTGGYEQYF. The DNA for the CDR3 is TGTGCCAGCAGTCTTACAGGGGGCTACGAGCAGTACTTC.

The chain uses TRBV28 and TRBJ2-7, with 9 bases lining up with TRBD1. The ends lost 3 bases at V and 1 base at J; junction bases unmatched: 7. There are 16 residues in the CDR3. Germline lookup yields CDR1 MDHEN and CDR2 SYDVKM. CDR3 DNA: TGTGCCAGCAGTTTCTCCCGGGACAGGGTGTCCTACGAGCAGTACTTC. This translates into CASSFSRDRVSYEQYF.

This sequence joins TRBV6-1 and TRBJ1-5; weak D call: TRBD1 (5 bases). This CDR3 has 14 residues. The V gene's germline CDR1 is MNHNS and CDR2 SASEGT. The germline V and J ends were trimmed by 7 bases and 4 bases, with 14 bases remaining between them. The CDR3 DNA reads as TGTGCCAGCACCTGGAGGGGACGGAATCAGCCCCAGCATTTT. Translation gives CASTWRGRNQPQHF.

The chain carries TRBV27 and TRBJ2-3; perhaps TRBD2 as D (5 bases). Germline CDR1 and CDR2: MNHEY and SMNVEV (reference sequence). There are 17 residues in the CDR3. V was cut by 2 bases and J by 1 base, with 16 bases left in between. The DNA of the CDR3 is TGTGCCAGCAGTTTACTAGCCTCCGGGTTGGGCACAGATACGCAGTATTTT. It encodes CASSLLASGLGTDTQYF.

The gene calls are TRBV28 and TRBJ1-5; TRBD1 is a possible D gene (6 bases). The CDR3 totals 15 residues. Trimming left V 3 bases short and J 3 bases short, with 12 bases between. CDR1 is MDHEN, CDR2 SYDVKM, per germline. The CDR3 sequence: CASSLRGTPNQPQHF. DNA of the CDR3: TGTGCCAGCAGTTTGAGGGGGACGCCCAATCAGCCCCAGCATTTT.

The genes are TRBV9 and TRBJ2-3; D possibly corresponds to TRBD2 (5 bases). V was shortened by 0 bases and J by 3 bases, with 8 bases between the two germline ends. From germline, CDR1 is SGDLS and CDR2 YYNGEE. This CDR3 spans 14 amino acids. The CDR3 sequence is CASSVEVATDTQYF. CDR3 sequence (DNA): TGTGCCAGCAGCGTAGAGGTAGCGACAGATACGCAGTATTTT.

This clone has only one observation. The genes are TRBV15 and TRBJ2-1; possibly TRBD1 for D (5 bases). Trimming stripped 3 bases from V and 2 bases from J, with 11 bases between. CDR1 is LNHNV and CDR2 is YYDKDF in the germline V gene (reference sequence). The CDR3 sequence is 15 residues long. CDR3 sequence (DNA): TGTGCCACCAGCAGCAAAGGGGCACCCTACAATGAGCAGTTCTTC. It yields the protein CATSSKGAPYNEQFF.

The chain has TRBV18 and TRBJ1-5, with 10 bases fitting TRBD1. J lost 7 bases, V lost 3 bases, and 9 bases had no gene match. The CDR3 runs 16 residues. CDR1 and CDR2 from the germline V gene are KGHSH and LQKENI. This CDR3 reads CASSPSGTGALQPQHF. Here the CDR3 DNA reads TGTGCCAGCTCACCGTCCGGGACAGGGGCGTTACAGCCCCAGCATTTT.

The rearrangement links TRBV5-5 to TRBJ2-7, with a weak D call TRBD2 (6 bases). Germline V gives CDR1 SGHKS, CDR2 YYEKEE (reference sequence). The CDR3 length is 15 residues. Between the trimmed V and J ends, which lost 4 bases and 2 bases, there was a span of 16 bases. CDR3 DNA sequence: TGTGCCAGCAGCCGGGGCGGGACTGTGACCTACGAGCAGTACTTC. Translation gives CASSRGGTVTYEQYF.

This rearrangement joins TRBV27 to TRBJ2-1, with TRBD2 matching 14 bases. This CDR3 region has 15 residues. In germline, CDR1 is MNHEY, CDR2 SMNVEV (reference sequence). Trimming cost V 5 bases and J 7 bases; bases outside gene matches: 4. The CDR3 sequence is CASSLGLAGENEQFF. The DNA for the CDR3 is TGTGCCAGCAGTCTGGGACTAGCGGGAGAGAATGAGCAGTTCTTC.

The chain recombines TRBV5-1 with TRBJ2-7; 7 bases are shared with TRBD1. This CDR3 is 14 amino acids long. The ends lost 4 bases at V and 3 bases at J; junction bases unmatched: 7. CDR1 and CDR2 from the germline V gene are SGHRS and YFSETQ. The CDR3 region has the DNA TGCGCCAGCAGCGTTGGGACAGCCTTCTACGAGCAGTACTTC. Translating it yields CASSVGTAFYEQYF.

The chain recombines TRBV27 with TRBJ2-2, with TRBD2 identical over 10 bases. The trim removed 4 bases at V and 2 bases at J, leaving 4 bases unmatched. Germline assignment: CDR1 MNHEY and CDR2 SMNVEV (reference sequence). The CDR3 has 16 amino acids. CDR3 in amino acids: CASSSLAGVNTGELFF. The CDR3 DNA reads TGTGCCAGCAGTTCTCTAGCGGGAGTTAACACCGGGGAGCTGTTTTTT.

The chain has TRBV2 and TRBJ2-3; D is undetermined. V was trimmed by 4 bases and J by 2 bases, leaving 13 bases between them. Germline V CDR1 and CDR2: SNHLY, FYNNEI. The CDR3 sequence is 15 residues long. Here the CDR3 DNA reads TGTGCCAGCAGTGCAGGCCAGGTCAACACAGATACGCAGTATTTT. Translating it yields CASSAGQVNTDTQYF.

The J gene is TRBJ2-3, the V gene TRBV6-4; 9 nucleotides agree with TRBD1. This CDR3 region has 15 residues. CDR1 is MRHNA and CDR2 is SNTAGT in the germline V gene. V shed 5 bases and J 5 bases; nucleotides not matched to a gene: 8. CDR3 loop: CASSKETGGGDTQYF. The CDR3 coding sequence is TGTGCCAGCAGTAAAGAGACAGGGGGGGGAGATACGCAGTATTTT.

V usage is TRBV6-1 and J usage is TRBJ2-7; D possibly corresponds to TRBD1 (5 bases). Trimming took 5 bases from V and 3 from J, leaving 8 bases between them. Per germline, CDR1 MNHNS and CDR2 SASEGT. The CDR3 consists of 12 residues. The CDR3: CASSIDSYEQYF. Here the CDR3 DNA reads TGTGCCAGCAGTATCGACAGCTACGAGCAGTACTTC.

CDR3 amino acids: CASSLTRVSGNTIYF. The CDR3 region has the DNA TGTGCCAGCAGTCTCACCCGAGTCTCTGGAAACACCATATATTTT. The rearrangement joins TRBV28 to TRBJ1-3, with no clear D. This CDR3 comprises 15 residues. Trimming removed 5 bases at V and 0 bases at J, with 11 bases between. Germline lookup yields CDR1 MDHEN and CDR2 SYDVKM.

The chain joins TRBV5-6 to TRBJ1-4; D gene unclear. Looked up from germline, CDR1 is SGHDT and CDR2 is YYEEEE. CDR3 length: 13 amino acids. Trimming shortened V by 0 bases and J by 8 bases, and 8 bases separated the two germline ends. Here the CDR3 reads CASSLGRGEKLFF. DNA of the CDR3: TGTGCCAGCAGCTTGGGCCGGGGAGAAAAACTGTTTTTT. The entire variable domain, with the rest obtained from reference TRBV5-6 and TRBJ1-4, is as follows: DAGVTQSPTHLIKTRGQQVTLRCSPKSGHDTVSWYQQALGQGPQFIFQYYEEEERQRGNFPDRFSGHQFPNYSSELNVNALLLGDSALYLCASSLGRGEKLFFGSGTQLSVL.

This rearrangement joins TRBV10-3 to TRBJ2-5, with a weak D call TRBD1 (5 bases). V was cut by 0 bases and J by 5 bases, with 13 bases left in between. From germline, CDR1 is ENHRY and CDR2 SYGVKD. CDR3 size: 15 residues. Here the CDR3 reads CAISESGALGETQYF. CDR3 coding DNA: TGTGCCATCAGTGAGTCTGGGGCCTTGGGGGAGACCCAGTACTTC.

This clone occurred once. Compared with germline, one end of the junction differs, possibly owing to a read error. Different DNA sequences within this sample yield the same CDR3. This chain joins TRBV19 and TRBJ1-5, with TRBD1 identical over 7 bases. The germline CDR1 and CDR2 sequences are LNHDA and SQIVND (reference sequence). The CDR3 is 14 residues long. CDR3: CASSIKGGNQPQHF. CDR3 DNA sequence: TGTGCCAGTAGTATCAAAGGGGGCAACCAGCCCCAGCATTTT. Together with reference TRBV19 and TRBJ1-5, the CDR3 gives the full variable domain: DGGITQSPKYLFRKEGQNVTLSCEQNLNHDAMYWYRQDPGQGLRLIYYSQIVNDFQKGDIAEGYSVSREKKESFPLTVTSAQKNPTAFYLCASSIKGGNQPQHFGDGTRLSIL.

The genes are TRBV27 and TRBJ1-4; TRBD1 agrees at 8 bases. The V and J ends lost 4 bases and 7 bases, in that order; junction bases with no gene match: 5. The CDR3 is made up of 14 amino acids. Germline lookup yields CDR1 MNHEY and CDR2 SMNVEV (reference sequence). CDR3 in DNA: TGTGCCAGCAGTTCCCAGGGGGCCGGTGAAAAACTGTTTTTT. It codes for CASSSQGAGEKLFF.

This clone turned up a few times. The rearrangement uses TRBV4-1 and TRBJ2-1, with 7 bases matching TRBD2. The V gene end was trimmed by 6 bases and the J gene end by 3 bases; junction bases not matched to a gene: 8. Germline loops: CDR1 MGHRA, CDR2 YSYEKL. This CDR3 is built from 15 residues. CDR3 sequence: CASRSISGVYNEQFF. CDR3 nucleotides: TGCGCCAGCAGATCTATCAGCGGGGTCTACAATGAGCAGTTCTTC.